These T cell receptor beta chains were read from a single sample in a study of blood T cell repertoires in COVID-19. TCRdb's copy holds only in-frame clones and misses some; the assay was immunoSEQ multiplex PCR. Of 300,000 to 350,000 clones detected, over 75% appear once; the ten largest clones hold roughly 1%. The specimen was PBMCs or T cells enriched from blood (not recorded which). These receptors all come from a woman between 25 and 40 years old who had recovered from COVID-19. Both conserved end residues are part of each CDR3. D genes are given only for firm matches. Clone sizes are given selectively: once, few, many, or a class where the clone is expanded.

TRBV28	TRBJ1-5	once	TRBD1	TGTGCCAGCAGTAGACAGGGGTCTCGATGGAATCAGCCCCAGCATTTT	CASSRQGSRWNQPQHF
TRBV7-9	TRBJ2-7	NA	NA	TGTGCCAGCAGCTTATCACAGGACGGCTACGAGCAGTACTTC	CASSLSQDGYEQYF
TRBV5-1	TRBJ2-6	NA	TRBD1	TGCGCCAGCAGTTACATGACAGGGGCCCTTTCTGGGGCCAACGTCCTGACTTTC	CASSYMTGALSGANVLTF
TRBV7-9	TRBJ1-3	NA	NA	TGTGCCAGCAGCCCCCCCGGGCAGGGGAGTAGAAACACCATATATTTT	CASSPPGQGSRNTIYF
TRBV27	TRBJ1-1	NA	NA	TGTGCAACCAAGGCCGACAGGAGGATCACTGAAGCTTTCTTT	CATKADRRITEAFF
TRBV7-9	TRBJ1-4	NA	NA	TGTGCCAGCAGCTTACGGACTCTAGCGGGTGAAAAACTGTTTTTT	CASSLRTLAGEKLFF
TRBV7-2	TRBJ1-5	NA	NA	TGTGCCAGCAGCGCAGACAGATTGCAGCCCCAGCATTTT	CASSADRLQPQHF
TRBV7-9	TRBJ1-2	once	TRBD1	TGTGCCAGCAGGACAGGACAGGGAGACTATGGCTACACCTTC	CASRTGQGDYGYTF
TRBV27	TRBJ1-1	NA	TRBD1	TGTGCCAGCAGCCCAACGACAGGGGAGATCACTGAAGCTTTCTTT	CASSPTTGEITEAFF
TRBV2	TRBJ2-3	NA	NA	TGTGCCAGCAGTGAGAGGGCCAGGTTGACGGATACGCAGTATTTT	CASSERARLTDTQYF
TRBV19	TRBJ2-5	NA	TRBD2	TGTGCCAGTAGTTCGAGGACTAGCGGGGGTGATGGGTCCCAGTACTTC	CASSSRTSGGDGSQYF
TRBV12-3/TRBV12-4	TRBJ1-5	NA	NA	TGTGCCAGCAGTTTCGGGGAGGATCAGCCCCAGCATTTT	CASSFGEDQPQHF
TRBV6-2/TRBV6-3	TRBJ2-5	NA	TRBD1	TGTGCCAGCAGTTACTTCGGGACAGGGAAAGAGACCCAGTACTTC	CASSYFGTGKETQYF
TRBV19	TRBJ1-2	NA	NA	TGTGCCAGTAGTAGGCCGGGTGCCTATGGCTACACCTTC	CASSRPGAYGYTF
TRBV4-1	TRBJ2-1	NA	TRBD2	TGCGCCAGCAGCCGGGGACTAGCGGGGGCGGAGCAGTTCTTC	CASSRGLAGAEQFF
TRBV2	TRBJ2-5	NA	TRBD2	TGTGCCAGCAGGTGGAGCGGGGCCCAGGAGACCCAGTACTTC	CASRWSGAQETQYF
TRBV4-1	TRBJ2-7	once	TRBD1	TGCGCCAGCAGCCAACCGGGACAGGGAAGGTACGAGCAGTACTTC	CASSQPGQGRYEQYF
TRBV27	TRBJ2-3	NA	TRBD2	TGTGCCAGCAGCCGAACTTCTAGCGGGGGGGCGGTAGATACGCAGTATTTT	CASSRTSSGGAVDTQYF
TRBV7-9	TRBJ1-5	NA	TRBD1	TGTGCCAGCAGCGCGACAGGGAATCAGCCCCAGCATTTT	CASSATGNQPQHF
TRBV3-1/TRBV3-2	TRBJ1-3	NA	TRBD1	TGTGCCAGCAGCCAAGATCGGTACGACAGGGGGAGGGGAAACACCATATATTTT	CASSQDRYDRGRGNTIYF
TRBV28	TRBJ2-7	once	TRBD2	TGTGCCAGCAGTCGGACTAGCGGGGTCGTGAGCTCCTACGAGCAGTACTTC	CASSRTSGVVSSYEQYF
TRBV28	TRBJ2-3	NA	TRBD1	TGTGCCAGCAGTTCAACCGGGACAGGCCCCACAGATACGCAGTATTTT	CASSSTGTGPTDTQYF
TRBV7-2	TRBJ2-3	once	TRBD2	TGTGCCAGCAGCAAAACTAGCGGGGTCCGCACAGATACGCAGTATTTT	CASSKTSGVRTDTQYF
TRBV13	TRBJ1-1	NA	NA	TGTGCCAGCAGTCAAGAGGGCACAAACACTGAAGCTTTCTTT	CASSQEGTNTEAFF
TRBV3-1/TRBV3-2	TRBJ1-1	NA	TRBD1	TGTGCCAGCAGCCTCTTCATTAGGGACGGCAGGGGGTGGACTGAAGCTTTCTTT	CASSLFIRDGRGWTEAFF
TRBV7-2	TRBJ2-3	NA	NA	TGTGCCAGCAGCCCATGGCATCCAGATACGCAGTATTTT	CASSPWHPDTQYF
TRBV30	TRBJ2-1	NA	TRBD2	TGTGCGGGCTCCGGACTAGCGGATTACAATGAGCAGTTCTTC	CAGSGLADYNEQFF
TRBV11-2	TRBJ1-6	NA	NA	TGTGCCAGCAGCTTAAGGGCAACAGGGACGGATTCACCCCTCCACTTT	CASSLRATGTDSPLHF
TRBV25-1	TRBJ2-7	NA	TRBD1	TGTGCCAGCAGTTCTCCGGGACAGGGTAAGGACGAGCAGTACTTC	CASSSPGQGKDEQYF
TRBV10-1	TRBJ2-1	NA	TRBD2	TGCGCCAGCAGCCTGACTAGCGGGGCTACTGAGCAGTTCTTC	CASSLTSGATEQFF
TRBV5-4	TRBJ1-1	few	TRBD1	TGTGCCAGCAGCGGGGGGACAGGGATGAGGACTGAAGCTTTCTTT	CASSGGTGMRTEAFF
TRBV28	TRBJ2-5	NA	TRBD2	TGTGCCAGCAGCCCAGGGAGGGGAGATAGGGGAGAGACCCAGTACTTC	CASSPGRGDRGETQYF
TRBV6-6	TRBJ1-5	few	NA	TGTGCCAGCAGTCGTCGGGCGGGGACGAATAAGGGAAGCAATCAGCCCCAGCATTTT	CASSRRAGTNKGSNQPQHF
TRBV15	TRBJ1-5	NA	NA	TGTGCCACCAGCAGAGAGTTGACAGGCCGAAATCAGCCCCAGCATTTT	CATSRELTGRNQPQHF
TRBV6-5	TRBJ2-7	few	NA	TGTGCCAGCAGTCCTACAGGGTGGGAGCAGTACTTC	CASSPTGWEQYF
TRBV7-7	TRBJ2-2	NA	TRBD1	TGTGCCAGCAGCCAGGGACAGGGGAGGGGGAACACCGGGGAGCTGTTTTTT	CASSQGQGRGNTGELFF
TRBV28	TRBJ1-5	NA	NA	TGTGCCGGGGCGGGACCGAATCAGCCCCAGCATTTT	CAGAGPNQPQHF